This T cell receptor beta chain was sequenced in a study of relationships among human T cell subsets. Findings and caveats of the study: Some CD4+CD8+ double-positive cells may remain after bead sorting.

In the case of this clonotype: The antigen remains unidentified.

The CDR3 covers 15 residues. Germline CDR1 is DFQATT and CDR2 is SNEGSKA (reference sequence). Germline trimming cut 6 bases from V and 1 base from J; bases unmatched to any gene: 9. The T cell receptor alpha and beta CDR3 regions were amplified from mRNA by semiquantitative ARM-PCR. Tagged nested gene-specific primers were used first, then communal superprimers amplified exponentially. TCRdb redid the calling of the multiplex PCR reads with MiXCR, one entry per CDR3 protein. This sample yields over 13,000 distinct CDR3 sequences, of which approximately 56% are seen a single time; 35% belongs to the top ten.

The gene calls are TRBV20-1 and TRBJ1-5, with 7 bases lining up with TRBD1. The sequenced sample was total T cells sorted from blood. The origin of this receptor is a man in his forties in good health. For the CDR3, the DNA is TGCAGTGCCCTAGGGCAGGGGGGGAGCAATCAGCCCCAGCATTTT. Protein sequence: CSALGQGGSNQPQHF.